This T cell receptor beta chain was recorded in a study of CD8+ T cells in alopecia areata. For the study at large: Tofacitinib dosing lasted 6 to 18 months, which was then followed by 6 months off drug. Whole-study findings and limits: Whereas mice showed it more clearly, TCR sharing across patients was murkier, possibly because of HLA. Lesional tissue from the scalp (especially in alopecia totalis/universalis) showed higher clonality than normal scalp.

In regard to this clone: Its antigen is unknown.

This CDR3 comprises 13 residues. After removal of 4 bases from V and 12 bases from J, the junction contained 8 bases not matched to a gene. CDR1 GTSNPN and CDR2 SVGIG come from the germline V gene (reference sequence). Extracted RNA was reverse transcribed into cDNA, the sequencing template. Only in-frame clones appear in the TCRdb table, and some are missing; sequencing was by immunoSEQ multiplex PCR. The sample carries roughly 250,000 clones, about 68% recorded once. Source: CD4+ T cells sorted from blood, taken at week 0. This receptor was obtained from a human donor with alopecia areata. The chain carries TRBV30 and TRBJ1-6; TRBD1 matches 8 bases. The CDR3 reads CAWTDRGKLPLHF. In DNA, the CDR3 is TGTGCCTGGACTGACAGGGGAAAGTTACCCCTCCACTTT.